What follows are 21 T cell receptor beta chains derived from one specimen sequenced in a study of T cells in localized non-small cell lung cancer. The table came from immunoSEQ multiplex PCR; TCRdb's copy has only in-frame clones and leaves some out. Counted here are some 52,000 clones, 80% occurring once; the ten biggest clones make up approximately 4.8%. The sequencing used PBMCs, collected before any cancer treatment. The receptors were sampled from a woman aged 40-69 years with stage II lung adenocarcinoma.

The chain carries TRBV7-8 and TRBJ1-3; D gene ambiguous. V lost 0 bases to trimming and J lost 0 bases, with 12 bases between them. CDR1 and CDR2 (germline): SGHVS, FQNEAQ. The CDR3 has 17 amino acids. CDR3 in amino acids: CASSLANPVTSGNTIYF. CDR3 DNA: TGTGCCAGCAGCTTAGCAAACCCCGTTACCTCTGGAAACACCATATATTTT.

The chain recombines TRBV9 with TRBJ1-4; D remains unclear. CDR3 length equals 16 residues. CDR1 is SGDLS and CDR2 is YYNGEE in the germline V gene. Trimming took 3 bases from V and 1 from J, leaving 13 bases between them. The CDR3 bases are TGTGCCAGCAGCGGGGGTGGGCAGAGAACTAATGAAAAACTGTTTTTT. It translates to CASSGGGQRTNEKLFF.

The chain joins TRBV9 to TRBJ2-7; 7 bases fit TRBD1. V dropped 3 bases and J dropped 5; count of bases not matched to a gene: 2. This CDR3 contains 12 residues. Germline loops: CDR1 SGDLS, CDR2 YYNGEE. CDR3 residues: CASSADRDEQYF. CDR3 in DNA: TGTGCCAGCAGCGCCGACAGGGACGAGCAGTACTTC. Full variable domain (rest looked up from reference TRBV9 and TRBJ2-7): DSGVTQTPKHLITATGQRVTLRCSPRSGDLSVYWYQQSLDQGLQFLIQYYNGEERAKGNILERFSAQQFPDLHSELNLSSLELGDSALYFCASSADRDEQYFGPGTRLTVT.

This clone turned up a few times. V gene TRBV9 combines with J gene TRBJ2-1; 12 bases fit TRBD2. The CDR3 sequence is 15 residues long. The germline V gene encodes CDR1 SGDLS and CDR2 YYNGEE. The V gene end was trimmed by 3 bases and the J gene end by 8 bases; junction bases not matched to a gene: 6. As DNA, the CDR3 is TGTGCCAGCAGCGCAAGACTAGCGGGGGTCCATGAGCAGTTCTTC. It translates to CASSARLAGVHEQFF.

V usage is TRBV7-9 and J usage is TRBJ2-7; maybe TRBD1 (6 bases). Trimming cost V 4 bases and J 2 bases, with 15 bases left between them. The CDR3 loop spans 15 amino acids. Germline V gives CDR1 SEHNR, CDR2 FQNEAQ (reference sequence). The DNA for the CDR3 is TGTGCCAGCAGCTACTACGGGACACCGACCTACGAGCAGTACTTC. As protein: CASSYYGTPTYEQYF.

The chain carries TRBV6-5 and TRBJ1-1, with TRBD1 as a possible D gene (5 bases). The CDR3 has 11 residues. The V gene's germline CDR1 is MNHEY and CDR2 SVGAGI. Trimming cost V 2 bases and J 11 bases, with 9 bases left between them. The CDR3 region has the DNA TGTGCCAGCAGTTACGGGGGTAGGGCTTTCTTT. This encodes CASSYGGRAFF.

J is TRBJ1-1 and V is TRBV5-1; tentative D call: TRBD1 (5 bases). Germline V CDR1 and CDR2: SGHRS, YFSETQ. The CDR3 spans 15 residues. V lost 0 bases and J 1 base, leaving 10 bases between the germline ends. CDR3 bases: TGCGCCAGCAGCTTGGGGGACGGTGGGAACACTGAAGCTTTCTTT. Translating gives CASSLGDGGNTEAFF. The full variable domain, in which reference TRBV5-1 and TRBJ1-1 provide the parts outside the CDR3, is KAGVTQTPRYLIKTRGQQVTLSCSPISGHRSVSWYQQTPGQGLQFLFEYFSETQRNKGNFPGRFSGRQFSNSRSEMNVSTLELGDSALYLCASSLGDGGNTEAFFGQGTRLTVV.

V and J are TRBV29-1 and TRBJ1-2; 7 nucleotides align to TRBD1. V was clipped by 0 bases and J by 12 bases; unmatched bases: 10. Per the germline V gene, CDR1 is SQVTM and CDR2 is ANQGSEA. CDR3 length: 13 amino acids. The CDR3 DNA sequence: TGCAGCGTTGAAGACCGACAGGGTGGGTTCGACACCTTC. Translating gives CSVEDRQGGFDTF.

This clone showed up just once. The chain links TRBV5-1 to TRBJ1-4, with D unclear. CDR1 and CDR2 (germline): SGHRS, YFSETQ. This CDR3 spans 14 amino acids. V shed 2 bases and J shed 0 bases, with 5 bases lying between them. Here the CDR3 reads CASSFRPTNEKLFF. In DNA, the CDR3 is TGCGCCAGCAGCTTCCGCCCAACTAATGAAAAACTGTTTTTT.

The chain combines TRBV28 with TRBJ2-7; TRBD1 matches at 7 bases. Unmatched junction bases numbered 7, after V lost 8 bases and J lost 0 bases. The germline V gene encodes CDR1 MDHEN and CDR2 SYDVKM. The CDR3 has 14 residues. In DNA form, the CDR3 reads TGTGCCAGCCAAGCCGGGACAGTCTCCTACGAGCAGTACTTC. Its protein product is CASQAGTVSYEQYF. Full variable domain (missing parts from reference TRBV28 and TRBJ2-7): DVKVTQSSRYLVKRTGEKVFLECVQDMDHENMFWYRQDPGLGLRLIYFSYDVKMKEKGDIPEGYSVSREKKERFSLILESASTNQTSMYLCASQAGTVSYEQYFGPGTRLTVT.

This clone was recorded only once. The chain joins TRBV5-1 to TRBJ2-1, with D maybe TRBD1 (6 bases). V was clipped by 3 bases and J by 0 bases, with 13 bases between them. Looked up from germline, CDR1 is SGHRS and CDR2 is YFSETQ. There are 16 residues in the CDR3. The chain's CDR3 is CASSSDRPNSYNEQFF. As DNA, the CDR3 is TGCGCCAGCAGCTCCGACAGGCCTAACTCCTACAATGAGCAGTTCTTC.

Here the CDR3 reads CASTRDRATYEQYF. Written as DNA, the CDR3 is TGTGCCAGCACAAGGGACAGGGCTACCTACGAGCAGTACTTC. V and J are TRBV18 and TRBJ2-7, with TRBD1 matching over 9 bases. The J segment lost 2 bases and the V segment lost 8 bases, leaving 7 bases of the junction unmatched. The CDR3 contains 14 residues. The V gene's germline CDR1 is KGHSH and CDR2 LQKENI. Together with reference TRBV18 and TRBJ2-7, the CDR3 gives the full variable domain: NAGVMQNPRHLVRRRGQEARLRCSPMKGHSHVYWYRQLPEEGLKFMVYLQKENIIDESGMPKERFSAEFPKEGPSILRIQQVVRGDSAAYFCASTRDRATYEQYFGPGTRLTVT.

This chain connects TRBV28 to TRBJ1-5, with TRBD1 identical over 7 bases. The germline gives CDR1 MDHEN, CDR2 SYDVKM. This CDR3 is 17 amino acids long. V lost 5 bases to trimming and J lost 7 bases; unmatched junction nucleotides: 17. The CDR3 is CASSVGTDPSRHQPQHF. The CDR3 DNA follows: TGTGCCAGCAGTGTCGGGACAGATCCATCCAGACACCAGCCCCAGCATTTT.

This clone was counted between two and nine times. The gene calls are TRBV5-4 and TRBJ2-2; maybe TRBD1 (6 bases). Trimming pared 3 bases from V and 14 bases from J, leaving 26 bases between. The CDR3 consists of 16 residues. Germline V CDR1 and CDR2: SGHNT, YYREEE (reference sequence). CDR3 protein: CASSSLQDQGSKGLFF. CDR3 sequence (DNA): TGTGCCAGCAGCTCACTCCAAGACCAGGGGTCGAAGGGACTGTTTTTT.

The chain carries TRBV19 and TRBJ2-7, with D perhaps TRBD1 or TRBD2 (5 bases each). CDR3 size: 14 residues. V lost 8 bases to trimming and J lost 2 bases, with 16 bases between them. Germline CDR1 is LNHDA and CDR2 is SQIVND (reference sequence). The CDR3 DNA is TGTGCCAGTGGACCGGGACCGGGACCCTACGAGCAGTACTTC. Its protein is CASGPGPGPYEQYF.

The rearrangement links TRBV14 to TRBJ2-1, with 11 bases fitting TRBD2. Germline V gene lookup returns CDR1 SGHDN and CDR2 FVKESK. With 1 base clipped from V and 8 bases from J, the junction kept 13 bases outside the gene matches. CDR3 length: 18 amino acids. The CDR3 is CASSQGRRGLAGGDEQFF. CDR3 nucleotides: TGTGCCAGCAGCCAAGGGAGACGAGGGCTAGCGGGGGGCGATGAGCAGTTCTTC.

In its sample, this clone was seen a few times. The chain combines TRBV5-5 with TRBJ1-5; the D gene is possibly TRBD1 (5 bases). V gave up 1 base and J gave up 4 bases, with 6 bases separating them. CDR3 size: 13 residues. Germline lookup yields CDR1 SGHKS and CDR2 YYEKEE (reference sequence). The CDR3 DNA reads as TGTGCCAGCAGCTTGTCAGGGAATCAGCCCCAGCATTTT. Amino acid sequence: CASSLSGNQPQHF.

This clone is medium-sized by share. The chain is built from TRBV29-1 and TRBJ2-1; D is perhaps TRBD1 (6 bases). Germline V lookup: CDR1 SQVTM, CDR2 ANQGSEA. The V and J ends lost 8 bases and 10 bases respectively, with 18 bases between them. The CDR3 has 12 residues. The CDR3 region has the DNA TGCAGCCTACGTTTTACAGGGATGGAGCAGTTCTTC. Translating gives CSLRFTGMEQFF.

This clone was observed a few times. J is TRBJ1-5 and V is TRBV2; D gene uncertain. V lost 2 bases and J lost 3, with 8 bases in between. The germline gives CDR1 SNHLY, CDR2 FYNNEI. The CDR3 runs 14 residues. The DNA for the CDR3 is TGTGCCAGCAGTGAAACAAGCTACAATCAGCCCCAGCATTTT. Amino acid sequence: CASSETSYNQPQHF. Complete variable domain (other parts from reference TRBV2 and TRBJ1-5): EPEVTQTPSHQVTQMGQEVILRCVPISNHLYFYWYRQILGQKVEFLVSFYNNEISEKSEIFDDQFSVERPDGSNFTLKIRSTKLEDSAMYFCASSETSYNQPQHFGDGTRLSIL.

V gene TRBV19 combines with J gene TRBJ1-1; TRBD1 matches 10 bases. In germline, CDR1 is LNHDA, CDR2 SQIVND (reference sequence). Trimming at V came to 6 bases and at J to 0 bases, leaving 7 bases not matched to a gene. The CDR3 runs to 16 residues. The CDR3 DNA sequence: TGTGCCAGTAGCTGGGCGACAGGGGGCCTGAACACTGAAGCTTTCTTT. Its protein is CASSWATGGLNTEAFF. Variable domain in full (rest from reference TRBV19 and TRBJ1-1): DGGITQSPKYLFRKEGQNVTLSCEQNLNHDAMYWYRQDPGQGLRLIYYSQIVNDFQKGDIAEGYSVSREKKESFPLTVTSAQKNPTAFYLCASSWATGGLNTEAFFGQGTRLTVV.

The rearrangement uses TRBV7-2 and TRBJ1-3; D gene uncertain. The CDR3 covers 19 residues. Between the trimmed V and J ends, which lost 1 base and 0 bases, there was a span of 19 bases. Germline-derived CDR1 and CDR2 are SGHTA and FQGNSA. The CDR3 DNA reads TGTGCCAGCAGCTTAGAGGGAAGGTGGGCCGGACCCTCTGGAAACACCATATATTTT. This encodes CASSLEGRWAGPSGNTIYF.